Each of the 7 T cell receptor beta chains below was sequenced from the same sample in a study of blood T cell repertoires in COVID-19 (dated by TCRdb to 2018 to 2020). Library creation used the immunoSEQ multiplex PCR assay. The clones in this table, taken by TCRdb from immuneACCESS, are in-frame only. Not every clone is retained; where verified, under half of the shortfall comes from an unresolved V gene, and the cause of the rest is unknown. Within this sample are over 120,000 clones, with 80% to 90% of them counted one time only. The ten largest clones add up to about 1.8% of the sample. The sample comprised peripheral blood. These receptors all come from a woman in her forties or fifties with acute or convalescent COVID-19.

The rearrangement uses TRBV28 and TRBJ1-2; D unresolved. Germline lookup yields CDR1 MDHEN and CDR2 SYDVKM. Between the trimmed V and J ends, which lost 9 bases and 6 bases, there was a span of 11 bases. CDR3 length: 11 amino acids. CDR3: CASGSGHGYTF. The CDR3 nucleotides read TGTGCCAGTGGGAGTGGGCATGGCTACACCTTC.

The chain uses TRBV7-8 and TRBJ2-7; tentative D call: TRBD1 (6 bases). CDR1 and CDR2 (germline): SGHVS, FQNEAQ. The V and J ends lost 2 bases and 3 bases respectively, with 11 bases between them. The CDR3 extends over 14 amino acids. CDR3 sequence reads: CASSLNRVDYEQYF. The DNA of the CDR3 is TGTGCCAGCAGCTTAAACAGGGTCGACTACGAGCAGTACTTC.

The J gene is TRBJ1-1, the V gene TRBV6-2 or TRBV6-3; maybe TRBD1 (6 bases). Germline CDR1 is MNHEY and CDR2 is SVGEGT. The length of the CDR3 is 13 residues. V was cut by 5 bases and J by 0 bases, with 7 bases left in between. The CDR3 reads CASSQGMNTEAFF. In nucleotides, the CDR3 is TGTGCCAGCAGTCAGGGGATGAACACTGAAGCTTTCTTT.

The chain has TRBV6-4 and TRBJ2-1, with TRBD2 identical over 7 bases. Germline assignment: CDR1 MRHNA and CDR2 SNTAGT. The V and J ends lost 2 bases and 4 bases, in that order; junction bases with no gene match: 8. This CDR3 contains 16 residues. This CDR3 reads CASSDAGTTKYNEQFF. CDR3 DNA sequence: TGTGCCAGCAGTGACGCCGGGACTACCAAGTACAATGAGCAGTTCTTC.

This chain connects TRBV18 to TRBJ1-1; TRBD1 matches at 12 bases. V lost 1 base, J lost 1 base, and 4 bases stayed unmatched. This CDR3 comprises 17 residues. In germline, CDR1 is KGHSH, CDR2 LQKENI. The CDR3 sequence: CASSPLGTGGRNTEAFF. The CDR3, as DNA: TGTGCCAGCTCACCACTGGGGACAGGGGGCAGGAACACTGAAGCTTTCTTT.

The chain combines TRBV6-5 with TRBJ1-4; 8 nucleotides match TRBD1. The ends lost 4 bases at V and 8 bases at J; junction bases unmatched: 9. The CDR3 contains 15 residues. The germline V gene encodes CDR1 MNHEY and CDR2 SVGAGI. This CDR3 is CASSSVDRGREKLFF. CDR3 nucleotides: TGTGCCAGCAGTTCGGTTGACAGGGGACGGGAAAAACTGTTTTTT.

The chain joins TRBV3-1 (or the pseudogene TRBV3-2) to TRBJ2-5, with 9 bases aligning to TRBD2. Germline assignment: CDR1 LGHDT and CDR2 YNNKEL (reference sequence). V lost 0 bases and J lost 5; bases outside the gene matches: 7. CDR3 length: 16 amino acids. The CDR3 DNA follows: TGTGCCAGCAGCCAAGATATGGCTAGCGGGGCGGAGACCCAGTACTTC. It is translated as CASSQDMASGAETQYF.